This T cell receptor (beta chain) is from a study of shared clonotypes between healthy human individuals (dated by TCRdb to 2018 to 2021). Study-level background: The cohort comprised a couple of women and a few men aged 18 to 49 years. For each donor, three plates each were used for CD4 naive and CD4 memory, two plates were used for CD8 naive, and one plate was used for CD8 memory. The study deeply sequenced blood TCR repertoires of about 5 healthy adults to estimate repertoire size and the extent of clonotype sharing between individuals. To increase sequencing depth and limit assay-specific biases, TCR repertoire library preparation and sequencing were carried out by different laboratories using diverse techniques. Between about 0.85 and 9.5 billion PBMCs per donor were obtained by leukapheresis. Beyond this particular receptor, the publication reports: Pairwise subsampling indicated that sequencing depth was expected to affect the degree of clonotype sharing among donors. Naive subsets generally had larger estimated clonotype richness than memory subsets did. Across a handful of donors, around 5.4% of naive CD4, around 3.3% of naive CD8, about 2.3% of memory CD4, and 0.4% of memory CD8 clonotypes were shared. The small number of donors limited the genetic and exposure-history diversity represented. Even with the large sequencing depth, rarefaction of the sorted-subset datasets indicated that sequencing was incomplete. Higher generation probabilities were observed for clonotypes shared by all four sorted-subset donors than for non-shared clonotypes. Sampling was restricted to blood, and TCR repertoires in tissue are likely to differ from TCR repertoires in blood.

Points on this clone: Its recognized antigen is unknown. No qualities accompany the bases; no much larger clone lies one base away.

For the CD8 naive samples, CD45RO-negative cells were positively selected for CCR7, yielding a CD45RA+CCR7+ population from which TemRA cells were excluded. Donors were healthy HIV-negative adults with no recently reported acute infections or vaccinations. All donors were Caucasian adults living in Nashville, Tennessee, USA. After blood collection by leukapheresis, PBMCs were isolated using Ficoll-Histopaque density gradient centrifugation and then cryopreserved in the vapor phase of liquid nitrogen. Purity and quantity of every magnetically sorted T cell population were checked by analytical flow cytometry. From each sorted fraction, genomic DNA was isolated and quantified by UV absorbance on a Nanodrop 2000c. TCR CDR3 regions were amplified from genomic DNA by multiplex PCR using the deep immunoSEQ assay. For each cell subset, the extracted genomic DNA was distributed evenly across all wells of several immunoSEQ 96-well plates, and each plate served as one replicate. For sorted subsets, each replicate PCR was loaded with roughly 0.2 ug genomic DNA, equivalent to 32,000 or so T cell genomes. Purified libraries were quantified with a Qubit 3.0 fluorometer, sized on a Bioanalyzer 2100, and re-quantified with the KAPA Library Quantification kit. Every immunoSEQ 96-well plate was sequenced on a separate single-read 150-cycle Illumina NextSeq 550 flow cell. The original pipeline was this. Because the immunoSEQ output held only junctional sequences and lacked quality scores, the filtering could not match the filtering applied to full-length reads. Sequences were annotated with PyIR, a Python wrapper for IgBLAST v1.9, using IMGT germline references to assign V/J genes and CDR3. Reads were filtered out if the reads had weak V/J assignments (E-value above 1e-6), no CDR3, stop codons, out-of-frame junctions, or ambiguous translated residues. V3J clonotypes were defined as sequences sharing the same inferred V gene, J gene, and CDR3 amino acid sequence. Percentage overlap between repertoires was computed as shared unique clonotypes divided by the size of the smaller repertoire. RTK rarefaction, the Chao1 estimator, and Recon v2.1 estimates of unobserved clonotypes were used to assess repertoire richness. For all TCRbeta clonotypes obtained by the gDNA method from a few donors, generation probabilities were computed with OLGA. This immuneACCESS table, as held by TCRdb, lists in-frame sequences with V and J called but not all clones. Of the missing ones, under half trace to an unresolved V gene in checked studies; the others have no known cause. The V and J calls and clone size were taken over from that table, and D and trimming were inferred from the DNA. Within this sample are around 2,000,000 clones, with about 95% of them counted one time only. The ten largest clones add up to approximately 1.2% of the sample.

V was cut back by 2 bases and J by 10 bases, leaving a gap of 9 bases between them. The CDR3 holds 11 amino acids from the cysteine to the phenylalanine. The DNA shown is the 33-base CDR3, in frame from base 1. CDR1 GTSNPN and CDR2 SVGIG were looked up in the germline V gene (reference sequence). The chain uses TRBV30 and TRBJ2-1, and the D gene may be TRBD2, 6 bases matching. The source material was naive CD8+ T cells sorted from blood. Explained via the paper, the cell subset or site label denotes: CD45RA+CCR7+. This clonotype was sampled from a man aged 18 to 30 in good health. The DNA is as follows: TGTGCCTGGAGTTTTACTAGCGAGCAGTTCTTC. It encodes CAWSFTSEQFF.